This TCR beta chain was sequenced in a study of cytomegalovirus exposure and HLA in healthy donors. Study-level background: The roughly 700 first-cohort repertoires shared a platform with the 130 or so validation repertoires, as reported in a later analysis. Study findings and constraints: Most TCR sequences were rare, but some public TCRs occurred in many donors.

Points on this clone: Its antigen is as yet unknown.

Using immunoSEQ multiplex PCR, the repertoire was profiled, and TCRdb retains in-frame clones only, with some absent. The table has approximately 82,000 clones, 90% to 95% seen once. V was shortened by 5 bases and J by 4 bases, with 3 bases between the two germline ends. The CDR3 consists of 11 residues. Germline CDR1 and CDR2: SGHVS and FNYEAQ. Specimen: PBMCs. This TCR was sampled from a woman aged 18-35 years in good health and CMV-seronegative. The chain has TRBV7-6 and TRBJ2-1; D gene unclear. As DNA, the CDR3 is TGTGCCAGCAGCACTTACAATGAGCAGTTCTTC. Translation gives CASSTYNEQFF. Filled out from reference TRBV7-6 and TRBJ2-1, the complete variable domain reads GAGVSQSPRYKVTKRGQDVALRCDPISGHVSLYWYRQALGQGPEFLTYFNYEAQQDKSGLPNDRFSAERPEGSISTLTIQRTEQRDSAMYRCASSTYNEQFFGPGTRLTVL.